Below are 13 T cell receptor beta chains sequenced from a single sample in a study of blood T cell repertoires in COVID-19. The method was immunoSEQ multiplex PCR; TCRdb's version includes in-frame clones alone and lacks a portion of them. The sample consists of 100,000 or so clones, roughly three quarters of them appearing once. The sequencing sample was made of peripheral blood. These receptors originate from a human donor in a cohort sampled during active COVID-19.

There are many counts of this clone. The chain carries TRBV5-1 and TRBJ2-1; 9 positions match TRBD2. The CDR3 loop spans 18 amino acids. Germline values: CDR1 SGHRS, CDR2 YFSETQ. Germline trimming cut 4 bases from V and 4 bases from J; bases unmatched to any gene: 15. CDR3 loop: CASSPEGLAPAGYNEQFF. The CDR3 region has the DNA TGCGCCAGCAGCCCAGAGGGACTAGCCCCGGCTGGGTACAATGAGCAGTTCTTC.

This clone was counted only a few times. This chain connects TRBV4-2 to TRBJ2-4, with D uncertain. The CDR3 is 11 residues long. Germline loops: CDR1 LGHNA, CDR2 YNFKEQ. V was shortened by 0 bases and J by 10 bases, with 4 bases between the two germline ends. The CDR3 reads CASSQETIQYF. The CDR3 DNA sequence: TGTGCCAGCAGCCAAGAAACAATTCAGTACTTC.

Only one count was recorded for this clone. J is TRBJ2-7 and V is TRBV7-8, with 16 bases matching TRBD2. Germline lookup yields CDR1 SGHVS and CDR2 FQNEAQ. With 5 bases clipped from V and 6 bases from J, the junction kept 4 bases outside the gene matches. The CDR3 length is 15 residues. CDR3 bases: TGTGCCAGCAGCCCGGGACTAGCGGGAGGGCGCGAGCAGTACTTC. It codes for CASSPGLAGGREQYF.

The V gene is TRBV21-1, the J gene TRBJ2-7; TRBD1 is the table's D call and was not checked against the DNA. TRBV21-1 is a known pseudogene. CDR3 size: 14 residues. The CDR3 sequence: CASPWGTGDYEQYF. CDR3 sequence (DNA): TGTGCCAGCCCATGGGGGACAGGGGACTACGAGCAGTACTTC.

This clone has a handful of counts. The chain links TRBV19 to TRBJ2-5; TRBD1 agrees at 7 bases. CDR3 size: 14 residues. V lost 5 bases to trimming and J lost 5 bases; unmatched junction nucleotides: 8. CDR1 is LNHDA, CDR2 SQIVND, per germline (reference sequence). The DNA of the CDR3 is TGTGCCAGTAGTCGGACCCCACAGGGGGAGACCCAGTACTTC. Translated: CASSRTPQGETQYF.

As DNA, the CDR3 is TGTGCCAGCAGCCCCCAGTCGGGAGCTAACTATGGCTACACCTTC. Amino acids: CASSPQSGANYGYTF. The V gene is TRBV7-8, the J gene TRBJ1-2, with unresolved D. Germline-derived CDR1 and CDR2 are SGHVS and FQNEAQ. The CDR3 extends over 15 amino acids. The V and J ends lost 5 bases and 0 bases respectively, with 13 bases between them.

The rearrangement links TRBV2 to TRBJ1-2; 11 positions agree with TRBD1. With V trimmed by 7 bases and J by 3 bases, 10 bases remained unmatched. The CDR3 has 16 amino acids. The germline V gene encodes CDR1 SNHLY and CDR2 FYNNEI. This chain's CDR3 is CASITFGDRGDYGYTF. The CDR3, as DNA: TGTGCCAGCATCACTTTTGGGGACAGGGGGGACTATGGCTACACCTTC.

Here the CDR3 DNA reads TGCGCCAGCAGCCGTGGACAGGGACGGTACCAAGAGACCCAGTACTTC. Residues: CASSRGQGRYQETQYF. The chain links TRBV5-1 to TRBJ2-5; 8 bases line up with TRBD1. This CDR3 has 16 amino acids. V was clipped by 4 bases and J by 0 bases; unmatched bases: 8. The V gene's germline CDR1 is SGHRS and CDR2 YFSETQ. The full variable domain, completed using reference TRBV5-1 and TRBJ2-5, is KAGVTQTPRYLIKTRGQQVTLSCSPISGHRSVSWYQQTPGQGLQFLFEYFSETQRNKGNFPGRFSGRQFSNSRSEMNVSTLELGDSALYLCASSRGQGRYQETQYFGPGTRLLVL.

This clone was counted only a few times. The chain carries TRBV21-1 and TRBJ1-6; TRBD1 is the table's D call and was not checked against the DNA. TRBV21-1 is annotated as a pseudogene. This CDR3 is 18 amino acids long. The CDR3 protein is CARRQGSRESSYNSPLHF. CDR3 DNA: TGTGCCAGGAGACAGGGGTCAAGGGAGAGCTCCTATAATTCACCCCTCCACTTT.

The rearrangement uses TRBV19 and TRBJ1-6, with TRBD1 as a possible D gene (5 bases). The V gene's germline CDR1 is LNHDA and CDR2 SQIVND (reference sequence). This CDR3 is built from 15 residues. With 3 bases removed from V and 5 bases from J, the gap between germline ends came to 11 bases. The CDR3 spells CASSMPTADNSPLHF. Written as DNA, the CDR3 is TGTGCCAGTAGTATGCCGACAGCCGATAATTCACCCCTCCACTTT. The variable domain in full, completed from reference TRBV19 and TRBJ1-6, reads DGGITQSPKYLFRKEGQNVTLSCEQNLNHDAMYWYRQDPGQGLRLIYYSQIVNDFQKGDIAEGYSVSREKKESFPLTVTSAQKNPTAFYLCASSMPTADNSPLHFGNGTRLTVT.

The rearrangement joins TRBV28 to TRBJ2-3; 7 nucleotides agree with TRBD1. Germline lookup yields CDR1 MDHEN and CDR2 SYDVKM. Germline trimming cut 7 bases from V and 2 bases from J; bases unmatched to any gene: 9. CDR3 length: 15 residues. The CDR3 loop is CASTYRDSYTDTQYF. The CDR3 DNA sequence: TGTGCCAGCACCTACCGGGACAGTTACACAGATACGCAGTATTTT. The full variable domain, its missing parts supplied by reference TRBV28 and TRBJ2-3, is DVKVTQSSRYLVKRTGEKVFLECVQDMDHENMFWYRQDPGLGLRLIYFSYDVKMKEKGDIPEGYSVSREKKERFSLILESASTNQTSMYLCASTYRDSYTDTQYFGPGTRLTVL.

The chain has TRBV11-3 and TRBJ1-3, with TRBD1 matching over 7 bases. Trimming cost V 1 base and J 4 bases; bases outside gene matches: 4. CDR1 SGHNT and CDR2 YENEEA come from the germline V gene. The CDR3 is made up of 15 amino acids. The CDR3 region is CASSLAGTEGNTIYF. CDR3 coding DNA: TGTGCCAGCAGCTTAGCCGGGACAGAGGGAAACACCATATATTTT.

A note on this clone: One end of the junction varies from germline; a read error may be responsible. The chain carries TRBV9 and TRBJ2-7; a possible D gene is TRBD1 (6 bases). This CDR3 contains 15 residues. CDR1 and CDR2 from the germline V gene are SGDLS and YYNGEE. In DNA, the CDR3 is TGTGCCAGTAGCGTAGGCCCCCTGGACAGCTACGAGCAGTACTTC. Protein sequence: CASSVGPLDSYEQYF.